These 4 T cell receptor beta chains came from one sample sequenced in a study of Japanese encephalitis immunity and Zika vaccine responses. Each CDR3 protein gets one entry after TCRdb re-called the 5' RACE reads with MiXCR. The data show 200 to 250 distinct CDR3 sequences, with around 13% seen just once and more than 40% held by the top ten. Peptide pools at around 1 ug/mL each stimulated CFSE-labeled PBMCs over an approximately 6-day culture. Proliferating CD4 T cells were sorted unfixed as live CD56-CD19-CD16-CD3+CD4+ CFSE-low cells. Sequencing was performed on antigen-activated CD4+ T cells from blood, cultured, taken during a Zika inactivated vaccine study. The source of these receptors is an adult woman who received an inactivated Zika virus vaccine.

By proportion, this clonotype is medium-sized. V usage is TRBV4-3 and J usage is TRBJ1-1; tentative D call: TRBD1 (5 bases). From germline, CDR1 is LGHNA and CDR2 YSLEER. Trimming stripped 4 bases from V and 2 bases from J, with 14 bases between. The CDR3 length is 15 residues. CDR3 nucleotide sequence: TGCGCCAGCAGCCCTTGGGGGGAGCCAAACACTGAAGCTTTCTTT. Amino acid sequence: CASSPWGEPNTEAFF.

This clonotype is labeled large. This sequence joins TRBV5-1 and TRBJ1-2; no clear D. The germline V gene encodes CDR1 SGHRS and CDR2 YFSETQ. Trimming pared 0 bases from V and 4 bases from J, leaving 7 bases between. The CDR3 spans 13 residues. CDR3 DNA sequence: TGCGCCAGCAGCTTGGATTCAGCCTATGGCTACACCTTC. Its translation is CASSLDSAYGYTF.

This clonotype rates as large. This sequence joins TRBV27 and TRBJ2-1; D gene uncertain. Deletions cut 0 bases from V and 12 bases from J, with 12 bases between. Germline V CDR1 and CDR2: MNHEY, SMNVEV (reference sequence). The CDR3 consists of 13 residues. DNA for the CDR3: TGTGCCAGCAGTTTATCCCCCCGTGTCGGGCAGTTCTTC. Translating gives CASSLSPRVGQFF.

This clonotype ranks as large. The V call is TRBV10-3, the J call TRBJ2-5; 8 bases line up with TRBD1. CDR1 is ENHRY, CDR2 SYGVKD, per germline. Germline trimming cut 0 bases from V and 3 bases from J; bases unmatched to any gene: 0. The CDR3 loop spans 14 amino acids. The CDR3 loop is CAISESTGEETQYF. The CDR3 DNA reads as TGTGCCATCAGTGAGTCGACAGGGGAAGAGACCCAGTACTTC.